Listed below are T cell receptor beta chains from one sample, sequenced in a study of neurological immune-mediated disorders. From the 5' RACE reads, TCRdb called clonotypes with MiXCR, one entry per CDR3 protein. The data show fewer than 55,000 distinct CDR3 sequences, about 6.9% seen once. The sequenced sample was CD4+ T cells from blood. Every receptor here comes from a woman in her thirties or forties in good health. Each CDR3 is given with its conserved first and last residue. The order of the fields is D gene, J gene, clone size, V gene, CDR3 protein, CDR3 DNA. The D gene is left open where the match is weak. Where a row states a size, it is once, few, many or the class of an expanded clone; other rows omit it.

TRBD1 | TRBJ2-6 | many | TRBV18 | CASSRGQGNSGANVLTF | TGTGCCAGCTCCAGGGGGCAGGGGAATTCTGGGGCCAACGTCCTGACTTTC
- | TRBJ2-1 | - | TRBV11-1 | CASSLRRGTANEQFF | TGTGCCAGCAGCTTACGGCGGGGGACAGCAAATGAGCAGTTCTTC
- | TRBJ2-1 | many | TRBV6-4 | CASTKAAGDGNEQFF | TGTGCCAGCACAAAAGCGGCAGGAGATGGTAATGAGCAGTTCTTC
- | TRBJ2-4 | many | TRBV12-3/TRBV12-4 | CASSNGPVHIQYF | TGTGCCAGCAGTAACGGACCCGTTCACATTCAGTACTTC
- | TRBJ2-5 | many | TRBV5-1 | CASSLVGPSEETQYF | TGCGCCAGCAGCTTGGTGGGACCCTCAGAAGAGACCCAGTACTTC
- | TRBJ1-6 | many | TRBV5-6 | CASSFLRLNSPLHF | TGTGCCAGCAGCTTTCTACGGCTGAATTCACCCCTCCACTTT
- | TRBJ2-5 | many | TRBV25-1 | CASSVGRETQYF | TGTGCCAGCAGTGTTGGGCGGGAGACCCAGTACTTC
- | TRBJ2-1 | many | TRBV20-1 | CSARALAGLNNEQFF | TGCAGTGCAAGAGCCCTGGCGGGATTGAACAATGAGCAGTTCTTC
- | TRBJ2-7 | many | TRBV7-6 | CASSLTDSYEQYF | TGTGCCAGCAGCTTAACCGACTCCTACGAGCAGTACTTC
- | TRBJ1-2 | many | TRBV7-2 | CASSFQEGYGYTF | TGTGCCAGCAGCTTTCAAGAGGGCTATGGCTACACCTTC
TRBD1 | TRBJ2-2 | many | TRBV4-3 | CASSQETGLNTGELFF | TGCGCCAGCAGCCAAGAGACAGGGTTAAACACCGGGGAGCTGTTTTTT
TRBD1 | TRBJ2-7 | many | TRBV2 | CASTTGDSYEQYF | TGTGCCAGCACCACAGGGGACTCCTACGAGCAGTACTTC
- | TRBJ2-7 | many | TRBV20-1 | CSAASGGYEQYF | TGCAGTGCCGCAAGTGGGGGCTACGAGCAGTACTTC
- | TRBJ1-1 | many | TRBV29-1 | CSVVAVRAEAFF | TGCAGCGTTGTCGCAGTTAGGGCTGAAGCTTTCTTT
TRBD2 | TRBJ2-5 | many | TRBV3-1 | CASSRIAGPQETQYF | TGTGCCAGCAGCCGGATAGCGGGCCCCCAAGAGACCCAGTACTTC
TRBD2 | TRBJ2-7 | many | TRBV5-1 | CASSLGVAGVSEQYF | TGCGCCAGCAGCTTGGGGGTAGCGGGAGTTTCCGAGCAGTACTTC
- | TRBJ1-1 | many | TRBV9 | CASSVEERTEAFF | TGTGCCAGCAGCGTAGAGGAGCGCACTGAAGCTTTCTTT
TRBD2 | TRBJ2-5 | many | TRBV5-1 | CASSRGSGGQETQYF | TGCGCCAGCTCGCGGGGTAGCGGGGGGCAAGAGACCCAGTACTTC
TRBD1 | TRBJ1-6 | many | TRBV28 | CASSLAGTGPSPLHF | TGTGCCAGCAGTTTGGCCGGGACAGGGCCGTCACCCCTCCACTTT
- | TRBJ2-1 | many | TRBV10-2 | CASRMEGSYNEQFF | TGCGCCAGCAGGATGGAGGGCTCCTACAATGAGCAGTTCTTC
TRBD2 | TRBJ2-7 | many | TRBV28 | CASSKPGLAAEQYF | TGTGCCAGCAGTAAACCGGGACTAGCGGCTGAGCAGTACTTC
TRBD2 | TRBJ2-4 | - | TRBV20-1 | CSARDPQGLLGLQYF | TGCAGTGCTAGAGATCCCCAGGGACTATTGGGGCTTCAGTACTTC
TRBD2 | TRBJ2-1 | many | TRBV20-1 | CSALSAGGVNEQFF | TGCAGTGCCCTCTCAGCGGGAGGGGTCAATGAGCAGTTCTTC
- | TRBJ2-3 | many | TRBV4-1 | CASSQETARVAAVTDTQYF | TGCGCCAGCAGCCAAGAAACGGCAAGGGTAGCAGCGGTCACAGATACGCAGTATTTT
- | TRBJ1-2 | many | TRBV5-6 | CASSSGQNYGYTF | TGTGCCAGCAGCTCGGGACAAAACTATGGCTACACCTTC
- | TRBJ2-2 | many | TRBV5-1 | CASSLGQVDTGELFF | TGCGCCAGCAGCTTGGGACAGGTGGACACCGGGGAGCTGTTTTTT
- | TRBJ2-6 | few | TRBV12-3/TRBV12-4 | CASSQDTPGANVLTF | TGTGCCAGCAGTCAGGACACTCCTGGGGCCAACGTCCTGACTTTC
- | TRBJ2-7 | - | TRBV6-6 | CASSYAGGYEQYF | TGTGCCAGCAGTTACGCAGGTGGATACGAGCAGTACTTC
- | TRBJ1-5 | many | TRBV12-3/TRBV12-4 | CASSLLASAQHF | TGTGCCAGCAGTTTGCTCGCTTCGGCCCAGCATTTT
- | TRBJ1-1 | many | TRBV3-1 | CASSQTGLGTEAFF | TGTGCCAGCAGCCAAACAGGGTTAGGCACTGAAGCTTTCTTT
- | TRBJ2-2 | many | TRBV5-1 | CASSRGLRAGELFF | TGCGCCAGCAGCAGAGGACTCAGGGCCGGGGAGCTGTTTTTT
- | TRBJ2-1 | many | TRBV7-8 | CASSPLGSSYNEQFF | TGTGCCAGCAGCCCCCTCGGAAGCTCCTACAATGAGCAGTTCTTC
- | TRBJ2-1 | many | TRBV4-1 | CASSQDEVGGSYNEQFF | TGCGCCAGCAGCCAAGATGAGGTGGGAGGCTCCTACAATGAGCAGTTCTTC